The entry below gives a single T cell receptor (beta chain) sequence along with its context. The CDR3 extends over 15 amino acids. CDR1 and CDR2 (germline): LGHDT, YNNKEL (reference sequence). V shed 6 bases and J 2 bases; nucleotides not matched to a gene: 8. TCRdb recomputed calls from the 5' RACE reads with MiXCR, one row per CDR3 protein. The repertoire has 70,000 or so distinct CDR3 sequences, about 16% of them found once; the top ten carry approximately 5.3%. This sample was included in a study of HIV-infected patients and healthy controls. This receptor was identified in a human donor in good health. The material sequenced was CD4+ T cells from blood. The chain joins TRBV3-1 to TRBJ2-7; 9 nucleotides align to TRBD2. This CDR3 reads CASRREGLATYEQYF. In DNA, the CDR3 is TGTGCCAGCAGGCGGGAGGGACTAGCTACCTACGAGCAGTACTTC.